This T cell receptor (beta chain) was obtained from a study of Graves' ophthalmopathy and Graves' hyperthyroidism. Study results and limitations: A 13-signature model separated ophthalmopathy from stable hyperthyroidism, roughly 85% sensitivity, around 81% specificity. A majority of expanded thyroid clonotypes exceeding 0.001 frequency were likewise present in blood.

In this cohort, patients with other autoimmune diseases, uncontrolled infections, pregnancy or lactation were excluded. Notes on this clonotype: Its antigen is undetermined.

TCR beta CDR3 amplification used RNA transcripts. First-round RT-PCR with HTBI primers preceded a second-round multiplex PCR. Using its own MiXCR run on the multiplex PCR reads, TCRdb lists one record per CDR3 protein. In the table there are 650,000 to 800,000 distinct CDR3 sequences, about 40% of which are singletons. V lost 4 bases and J 7 bases, leaving 20 bases between the germline ends. The CDR3 sequence is 16 residues long. Germline V CDR1 and CDR2: MNHNS, SASEGT. This rearrangement joins TRBV6-1 to TRBJ1-5; TRBD1 might be the D (6 bases). Sequencing input: peripheral blood. The clonotype comes from an adult man with Graves' ophthalmopathy. The CDR3 coding sequence is TGTGCCAGCAGTGGCCAGGGGACTGCCGGGGAGCAGCCCCAGCATTTT. This sequence encodes CASSGQGTAGEQPQHF.